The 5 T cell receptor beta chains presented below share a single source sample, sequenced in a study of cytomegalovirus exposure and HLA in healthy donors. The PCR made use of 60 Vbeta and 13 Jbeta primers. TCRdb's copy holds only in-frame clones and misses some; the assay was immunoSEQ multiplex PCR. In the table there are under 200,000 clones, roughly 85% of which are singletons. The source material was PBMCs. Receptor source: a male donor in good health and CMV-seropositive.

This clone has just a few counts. The CDR3 region is CASRNTGGLSYEQYF. The CDR3 bases are TGTGCCAGCAGGAATACAGGGGGGTTAAGCTACGAGCAGTACTTC. This chain joins TRBV27 and TRBJ2-7, with 8 nucleotides matching TRBD1. In germline, CDR1 is MNHEY, CDR2 SMNVEV (reference sequence). V shed 6 bases and J 3 bases; nucleotides not matched to a gene: 10. The CDR3 length is 15 residues.

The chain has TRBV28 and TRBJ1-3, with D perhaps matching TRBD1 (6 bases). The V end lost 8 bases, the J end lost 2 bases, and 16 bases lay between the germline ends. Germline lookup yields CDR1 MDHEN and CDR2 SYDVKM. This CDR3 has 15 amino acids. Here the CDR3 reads CASGMDSLTGNTIYF. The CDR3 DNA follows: TGTGCCAGCGGTATGGACAGCTTAACTGGAAACACCATATATTTT.

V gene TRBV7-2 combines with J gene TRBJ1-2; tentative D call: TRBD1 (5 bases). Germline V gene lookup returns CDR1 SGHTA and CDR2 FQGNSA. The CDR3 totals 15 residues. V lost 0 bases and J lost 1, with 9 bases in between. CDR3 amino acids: CASSLALGGNYGYTF. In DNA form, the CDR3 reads TGTGCCAGCAGCTTAGCCCTCGGGGGTAACTATGGCTACACCTTC.

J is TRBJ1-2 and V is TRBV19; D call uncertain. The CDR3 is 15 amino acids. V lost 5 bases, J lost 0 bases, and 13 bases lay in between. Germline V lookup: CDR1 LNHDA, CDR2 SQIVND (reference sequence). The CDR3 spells CASSPPRAANYGYTF. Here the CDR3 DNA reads TGTGCCAGTAGTCCGCCGAGGGCCGCTAACTATGGCTACACCTTC.

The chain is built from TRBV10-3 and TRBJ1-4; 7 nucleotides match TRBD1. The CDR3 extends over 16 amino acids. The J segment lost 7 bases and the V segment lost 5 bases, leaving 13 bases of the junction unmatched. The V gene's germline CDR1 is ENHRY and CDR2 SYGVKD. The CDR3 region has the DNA TGTGCCATCAGTAGGGAGACCGGGACAGTCGGTGAAAAACTGTTTTTT. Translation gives CAISRETGTVGEKLFF.